One sample yielded the 28 T cell receptor beta chains listed below, sequenced in a study of control samples from healthy donors and cancer patients. Generated by immunoSEQ multiplex PCR, the TCRdb table keeps only in-frame clones and is missing some. The repertoire holds 90,000 or so clones, with 70% to 90% as singletons. The specimen sequenced was blood. The receptors were sampled from a woman aged 45-65 years in good health.

This chain uses TRBV4-3 with TRBJ1-5; the D gene is possibly TRBD1 (5 bases). Trimming cost V 3 bases and J 3 bases, with 12 bases left between them. The CDR3 is 15 amino acids. Germline lookup yields CDR1 LGHNA and CDR2 YSLEER. The CDR3 DNA is TGCGCCAGCAGCCAGGGACGGAGTAACAATCAGCCCCAGCATTTT. Translation: CASSQGRSNNQPQHF.

DNA for the CDR3: TGTGCCAGCATCAAGCTGAATGGCTACGACTATGGCTACACCTTC. This translates into CASIKLNGYDYGYTF. This rearrangement joins TRBV6-5 to TRBJ1-2; D gene uncertain. Deletions cut 7 bases from V and 3 bases from J, with 18 bases between. Germline CDR1 reads MNHEY; CDR2 reads SVGAGI. The CDR3 contains 15 residues.

The chain couples TRBV11-2 to TRBJ2-5; the D call may be TRBD1 or TRBD2 (5 bases each). This CDR3 has 12 residues. V lost 5 bases and J lost 4, with 8 bases in between. Germline CDR1 is SGHAT and CDR2 is FQNNGV. CDR3 sequence reads: CASSPGRETQYF. Here the CDR3 DNA reads TGTGCCAGCAGCCCAGGGAGAGAGACCCAGTACTTC.

The rearrangement links TRBV27 to TRBJ2-6; D may correspond to TRBD1 or TRBD2 (5 bases each). V lost 6 bases and J lost 4, with 19 bases in between. This CDR3 region has 17 residues. CDR1 is MNHEY and CDR2 is SMNVEV in the germline V gene (reference sequence). The CDR3 protein is CASSPTGAGGGANVLTF. CDR3 coding DNA: TGTGCCAGCAGCCCCACCGGGGCCGGAGGAGGGGCCAACGTCCTGACTTTC.

CDR3 amino acids: CASSSRQYQETQYF. CDR3 bases: TGCGCCAGCAGCTCACGACAGTACCAAGAGACCCAGTACTTC. This chain uses TRBV5-1 with TRBJ2-5; a weak D match, TRBD1 (5 bases). Looked up from germline, CDR1 is SGHRS and CDR2 is YFSETQ. The V and J ends lost 3 bases and 0 bases respectively, with 9 bases between them. The CDR3 extends over 14 amino acids.

This chain uses TRBV7-9 with TRBJ1-5; no clear D gene. CDR1 is SEHNR, CDR2 FQNEAQ, per germline (reference sequence). Trimming cost V 4 bases and J 4 bases, with 8 bases left between them. The CDR3 loop spans 13 amino acids. The CDR3 spells CASSSDGNQPQHF. The DNA for the CDR3 is TGTGCCAGCAGCTCGGACGGGAATCAGCCCCAGCATTTT.

The rearrangement uses TRBV5-1 and TRBJ1-6; D might be TRBD1 (6 bases). V dropped 3 bases and J dropped 1 base, with 14 bases sitting between them. Germline V gene lookup returns CDR1 SGHRS and CDR2 YFSETQ. The CDR3 consists of 17 residues. The CDR3, as DNA: TGCGCCAGCAGCTCGACCGGGGGCGAATCCTATAATTCACCCCTCCACTTT. Its protein product is CASSSTGGESYNSPLHF.

The chain couples TRBV6-5 to TRBJ2-1, with 8 bases lining up with TRBD2. The germline V gene encodes CDR1 MNHEY and CDR2 SVGAGI. J gave up 7 bases and V 2 bases, and 4 bases lay outside the gene matches. The CDR3 consists of 14 residues. CDR3 in DNA: TGTGCCAGCAGTTACAGCCTAGCGGGTAATGAGCAGTTCTTC. Translating gives CASSYSLAGNEQFF.

The rearrangement uses TRBV7-2 and TRBJ1-1; D remains ambiguous. V was clipped by 2 bases and J by 4 bases, with 14 bases between them. Germline V CDR1 and CDR2: SGHTA, FQGNSA. The CDR3 covers 15 residues. CDR3 in DNA: TGTGCCAGCAGCTTATCTGGGCCGGGATCCACTGAAGCTTTCTTT. Translating it yields CASSLSGPGSTEAFF.

CDR3 amino acids: CASRDRGNTEAFF. CDR3 coding DNA: TGTGCCAGCCGGGACAGGGGGAACACTGAAGCTTTCTTT. The V and J genes are TRBV3-1 (or the pseudogene TRBV3-2) and TRBJ1-1; the match to TRBD1 covers 10 bases. The length of the CDR3 is 13 residues. The germline V gene has CDR1 LGHDT and CDR2 YNNKEL (reference sequence). Unmatched junction bases numbered 1, after V lost 8 bases and J lost 1 base.

Concerning this clone: Other nucleotide sequences from this sample produce the same CDR3. The rearrangement uses TRBV11-3 and TRBJ2-3; 14 bases match TRBD2. This CDR3 spans 16 amino acids. From germline, CDR1 is SGHNT and CDR2 YENEEA. Trimming at V came to 5 bases and at J to 6 bases, leaving 7 bases not matched to a gene. CDR3 in DNA: TGTGCCAGCAGCCGGGGGACTAGCGGGAGAACGGATACGCAGTATTTT. Amino acid sequence: CASSRGTSGRTDTQYF. Full variable domain (rest looked up from reference TRBV11-3 and TRBJ2-3): EAGVVQSPRYKIIEKKQPVAFWCNPISGHNTLYWYLQNLGQGPELLIRYENEEAVDDSQLPKDRFSAERLKGVDSTLKIQPAELGDSAVYLCASSRGTSGRTDTQYFGPGTRLTVL.

Only one count was recorded for this clone. J is TRBJ1-5 and V is TRBV6-6; a weak D match, TRBD1 (5 bases). Germline values: CDR1 MNHNY, CDR2 SVGAGI (reference sequence). Trimming stripped 7 bases from V and 4 bases from J, with 14 bases between. This CDR3 has 14 residues. CDR3 loop: CASTEWGGNQPQHF. The CDR3 DNA sequence: TGTGCCAGCACCGAATGGGGGGGTAATCAGCCCCAGCATTTT.

The chain recombines TRBV7-3 with TRBJ1-6; D perhaps matches TRBD1 (6 bases). Germline CDR1 reads SGHTA; CDR2 reads FQGTGA. V was shortened by 4 bases and J by 7 bases, with 11 bases between the two germline ends. The CDR3 has 14 amino acids. The CDR3, as DNA: TGTGCCAGCAGCTCGACAGGCCCCAATTCACCCCTCCACTTT. The encoded protein is CASSSTGPNSPLHF.

With respect to this clone: This same CDR3 is encoded by further DNA sequences in the sample. This rearrangement joins TRBV4-1 to TRBJ1-2; a weak D match, TRBD1 (5 bases). Trimming removed 0 bases at V and 3 bases at J, with 11 bases between. CDR1 and CDR2 from the germline V gene are MGHRA and YSYEKL. The CDR3 length is 15 residues. CDR3 loop: CASSQEETGDYGYTF. The DNA of the CDR3 is TGCGCCAGCAGCCAAGAGGAGACGGGGGACTATGGCTACACCTTC.

This chain uses TRBV12-3 or TRBV12-4 with TRBJ2-7; D possibly uses TRBD1 or TRBD2 (5 bases each). The CDR3 spans 13 residues. V was cut by 2 bases and J by 9 bases, with 14 bases left in between. DNA of the CDR3: TGTGCCAGCAGTTTATCGTCGGGGCGCGGGCAGTACTTC. Translated, it gives CASSLSSGRGQYF.

This chain uses TRBV19 with TRBJ1-1, with D possibly being TRBD1 (5 bases). Trimming shortened V by 2 bases and J by 0 bases, and 16 bases separated the two germline ends. The CDR3 has 17 amino acids. Per germline, CDR1 LNHDA and CDR2 SQIVND (reference sequence). Here the CDR3 DNA reads TGTGCCAGTAGTATACAACCGGGACGGACCCTGAACACTGAAGCTTTCTTT. Residues: CASSIQPGRTLNTEAFF.

V usage is TRBV9 and J usage is TRBJ1-1; D is unclear. The V gene lost 4 bases and the J gene lost 7 bases, with 8 bases spanning the gap. In germline, CDR1 is SGDLS, CDR2 YYNGEE. The CDR3 contains 11 residues. The CDR3 coding sequence is TGTGCCAGCAGCCCGCGGAATGAAGCTTTCTTT. This sequence encodes CASSPRNEAFF.

The chain links TRBV18 to TRBJ2-1; 7 nucleotides match TRBD1. J gave up 2 bases and V 3 bases, and 4 bases lay outside the gene matches. The germline gives CDR1 KGHSH, CDR2 LQKENI. The CDR3 consists of 15 residues. In nucleotides, the CDR3 is TGTGCCAGCTCACCCGGACAGGCTACCTACAATGAGCAGTTCTTC. This sequence encodes CASSPGQATYNEQFF.

The chain joins TRBV27 to TRBJ2-2, with D possibly called TRBD1 or TRBD2 (6 bases each). Trimming took off 5 bases at V and 5 bases at J, with 15 bases between the two ends. The CDR3 totals 15 residues. Germline CDR1 MNHEY, CDR2 SMNVEV (reference sequence). This chain's CDR3 is CASSALGGATGELFF. The CDR3 coding sequence is TGTGCCAGCAGTGCTCTGGGGGGCGCGACCGGGGAGCTGTTTTTT.

This chain joins TRBV28 and TRBJ1-5; D unresolved. The CDR3 has 14 amino acids. Trimming shortened V by 5 bases and J by 3 bases, and 11 bases separated the two germline ends. Germline CDR1 MDHEN, CDR2 SYDVKM. Here the CDR3 DNA reads TGTGCCAGCAGTCCCACCGGGGACAATCAGCCCCAGCATTTT. It encodes CASSPTGDNQPQHF. The whole variable domain, filled in from reference TRBV28 and TRBJ1-5, reads DVKVTQSSRYLVKRTGEKVFLECVQDMDHENMFWYRQDPGLGLRLIYFSYDVKMKEKGDIPEGYSVSREKKERFSLILESASTNQTSMYLCASSPTGDNQPQHFGDGTRLSIL.

The rearrangement links TRBV5-4 to TRBJ2-3; 7 positions match TRBD1. Germline V gives CDR1 SGHNT, CDR2 YYREEE (reference sequence). Trimming removed 3 bases from V and 3 bases from J; junction bases left unmatched: 4. The CDR3 runs to 14 residues. CDR3 in DNA: TGTGCCAGCAGCTATCAGGGGGTGACAGATACGCAGTATTTT. This translates into CASSYQGVTDTQYF.

This sequence joins TRBV20-1 and TRBJ2-2, with 8 bases that match TRBD2. V lost 3 bases to trimming and J lost 1 base; unmatched junction nucleotides: 1. This CDR3 is built from 14 residues. From germline, CDR1 is DFQATT and CDR2 SNEGSKA (reference sequence). In DNA form, the CDR3 reads TGCAGTGCTAGTCTAGCGGGGAACACCGGGGAGCTGTTTTTT. Protein product: CSASLAGNTGELFF.

The chain joins TRBV28 to TRBJ2-3; TRBD1 matches at 9 bases. The germline CDR1 and CDR2 sequences are MDHEN and SYDVKM. Trimming took 5 bases from V and 2 from J; bases not matched to a gene: 5. This CDR3 contains 15 residues. CDR3 in DNA: TGTGCCAGCAGTCCCCGGGACAGGGCCACAGATACGCAGTATTTT. Its protein product is CASSPRDRATDTQYF. The complete variable domain, with remaining parts taken from reference TRBV28 and TRBJ2-3, reads DVKVTQSSRYLVKRTGEKVFLECVQDMDHENMFWYRQDPGLGLRLIYFSYDVKMKEKGDIPEGYSVSREKKERFSLILESASTNQTSMYLCASSPRDRATDTQYFGPGTRLTVL.

The rearrangement uses TRBV28 and TRBJ1-6; 9 bases match TRBD1. The CDR3 totals 15 residues. Unmatched junction bases numbered 8, after V lost 6 bases and J lost 8 bases. From germline, CDR1 is MDHEN and CDR2 SYDVKM. The CDR3 loop reads CASRALGQGDSPLHF. The CDR3 coding sequence is TGTGCCAGCAGAGCCTTGGGACAGGGAGATTCACCCCTCCACTTT.

The chain combines TRBV27 with TRBJ1-1; tentatively, D is TRBD1 (5 bases). In germline, CDR1 is MNHEY, CDR2 SMNVEV (reference sequence). V was cut by 3 bases and J by 8 bases, with 13 bases left in between. The CDR3 consists of 13 residues. The CDR3: CASSFHSGGEAFF. As DNA, the CDR3 is TGTGCCAGCAGTTTCCATTCGGGGGGAGAAGCTTTCTTT.

This clone was counted once. This rearrangement joins TRBV6-6 to TRBJ2-1; 9 nucleotides agree with TRBD2. The germline CDR1 and CDR2 sequences are MNHNY and SVGAGI (reference sequence). The ends lost 4 bases at V and 3 bases at J; junction bases unmatched: 7. This CDR3 contains 16 residues. CDR3: CASSWVTSGIYNEQFF. Here the CDR3 DNA reads TGTGCCAGCAGTTGGGTGACTAGCGGCATCTACAATGAGCAGTTCTTC.

The V call is TRBV3-1 (or the pseudogene TRBV3-2), the J call TRBJ2-4; unclear D gene. The CDR3 loop spans 17 amino acids. V lost 0 bases and J lost 2, with 14 bases in between. Germline V gene data show CDR1 as LGHDT and CDR2 as YNNKEL (reference sequence). This chain's CDR3 is CASSQDPYDSTKNIQYF. The CDR3 coding sequence is TGTGCCAGCAGCCAAGATCCCTACGACTCGACCAAAAACATTCAGTACTTC.

This chain connects TRBV7-2 to TRBJ2-7; 10 bases line up with TRBD2. V lost 5 bases to trimming and J lost 6 bases; unmatched junction nucleotides: 10. CDR3 length: 15 amino acids. The germline V gene encodes CDR1 SGHTA and CDR2 FQGNSA. The CDR3 DNA follows: TGTGCCAGCAGCCTCCCTAGCGGGGGAGGGACCGAGCAGTACTTC. This encodes CASSLPSGGGTEQYF. Looking up the rest from reference TRBV7-2 and TRBJ2-7 gives the full variable domain: GAGVSQSPSNKVTEKGKDVELRCDPISGHTALYWYRQSLGQGLEFLIYFQGNSAPDKSGLPSDRFSAERTGGSVSTLTIQRTQQEDSAVYLCASSLPSGGGTEQYFGPGTRLTVT.